This record concerns one T cell receptor beta chain sequence. No cognate antigen has been identified for it. Nothing much larger sits one base from this clone, and base qualities are not available. This sample is part of a study of long-term antiretroviral therapy in people with HIV (dated by TCRdb to 2021 to 2024). Context from the whole study: Collection of the earliest samples took place about a decade ahead of the 2015 WHO recommendation for immediate ART, at a time when ART was typically delayed until CD4 counts fell. This retrospective serial study examined whether starting ART and sustained HIV suppression were associated with changes in the composition and diversity of the TRB repertoire in peripheral blood. A total of under 250 cryopreserved PBMC samples were contributed to the cohort by 30 adults with confirmed HIV infection, with samples collected serially over a mean of approximately six years (range 1-12). Among the approximately 30 participants with HIV, approximately 10 were female. No cross-contamination during QIAcube processing was shown when test extractions of a monoclonal T-cell line were performed alongside approximately 32 polyclonal samples. What the research found in general, with its limitations: Since PBMC availability was limited, sequencing covered only the TCR beta chain, with no alpha chain pairing. Expanded TRB clones identified before ART initiation dominated the repertoire across all time points, though the dominance fluctuated and decreased in many PLHIV after ART. Inferences about post-ART repertoire changes are limited because no data were available on ART adherence, viral resistance or therapy changes. Starting ART was linked to a significant rise in TRB diversity, yet even with long-term ART the diversity remained significantly lower than in transplant donor controls. HIV repertoires had narrower CDR3 length ranges than controls, and the network structure suggested an antigen-experienced repertoire that shifted only slightly toward naive after ART. The samples span the years 2004 to 2017, and the ART regimens used at that time may not be as effective as current regimens. Unsorted PBMC were profiled instead of sorted CD4+ and CD8+ T cells because pre-ART samples had limited cell numbers.

The CDR3 sequence holds 16 residues, the cysteine and phenylalanine included. Only the CDR3 DNA is retained, 48 bases long and in frame from the first base. V lost 6 bases and J lost 5 bases, and the count of bases not matched to a germline gene is 13. From a lookup of the germline V gene, CDR1 and CDR2 are MDHEN and SYDVKM. Sequencing of the TRB variable region was done with the immunoSEQ hsTCRB v3.0 assay at survey level resolution. TRB sequencing targeted a depth of about 35,000-55,000 T-cell genomes per sample. Pooled TRB libraries were sequenced on an Illumina MiSeq with a v3 150-cycle kit. In the paper's pipeline: Repertoire analysis was performed in R inside a reproducible Nextflow workflow that covered QC, data transformation and analysis. LymphoSeq2, an R package for AIRR-Seq data exploration, was used to implement custom analyses. Several samples that yielded fewer than 5000 total TRB sequences were excluded, so that under 200 HIV repertoires were analyzed. Among the roughly 190 retained HIV repertoires, 55 to 65 were collected before ART initiation and some 130 were collected after ART initiation. Repertoires were downsampled to 5000 TRB nucleotide sequences, with summary statistics averaged over 100 downsampling iterations. Only TRB sequences with CDR3 regions of at least seven amino acids were retained for analysis. Diversity was assessed using a clonality score derived from Shannon entropy and using the Gini coefficient. In the repertoire networks, any two of the top 5000 CDR3 amino acid sequences were linked whenever the two sequences differed by an edit distance of one. GLIPH2 predicted antigen specificity groups and MHC restriction for TRB CDR3 amino acid sequences. Known CMV, EBV, HIV or tissue antigen associations were flagged by matching CDR3 amino acid sequences against VDJdb and McPAS-TCR. Pre-ART, post-ART and control groups were compared with Wilcoxon signed-rank tests and Holm-Bonferroni correction. What TCRdb holds here is the immuneACCESS table cut down to in-frame rearrangements. Part of the clones is not present; checked against another copy, under half of the missing clones reflect an unresolved V gene, and the others are unexplained. Clone size and V and J calls were adopted from that table, with D and trimming inferred from the DNA. Present in this sample are 15,000 to 20,000 clones, roughly 78% of which were seen just once. The ten biggest clones cover less than 10% of the sample.

To be included, a participant needed at least one PBMC sample from before ART initiation plus at least two post-ART samples. Every participant with HIV received treatment in the United States of America. Before DNA extraction, cryopreserved samples of roughly 0.85-10 million PBMC were thawed and washed. At the time of the earliest PBMC sample, participants with HIV were aged between roughly 20 and 54 years. Per participant, PBMC samples came from 1-4 timepoints prior to ART initiation and 2-8 timepoints following ART initiation, for a median of 7 samples. For every participant, serial HIV viral load, CD4+ T-cell count, ART history and demographic data were obtained. Genomic DNA was extracted from unsorted PBMC with a Qiagen kit on a QIAcube, processed in batches of 12 samples.

This sequence uses TRBV28 and TRBJ2-7; TRBD1 matches 10 bases in the middle. The source was unsorted PBMCs, collected at the start of antiretroviral therapy. The source is a man aged 25-45 years with HIV. CDR3 sequence: CASRPPDRGLLNEQYF. Read as DNA, the sequence is TGTGCCAGCAGACCCCCCGACAGGGGGCTTTTGAACGAGCAGTACTTC. Outside the CDR3, residues come from the reference TRBV28 and TRBJ2-7 proteins, so the full variable domain is: DVKVTQSSRYLVKRTGEKVFLECVQDMDHENMFWYRQDPGLGLRLIYFSYDVKMKEKGDIPEGYSVSREKKERFSLILESASTNQTSMYLCASRPPDRGLLNEQYFGPGTRLTVT.